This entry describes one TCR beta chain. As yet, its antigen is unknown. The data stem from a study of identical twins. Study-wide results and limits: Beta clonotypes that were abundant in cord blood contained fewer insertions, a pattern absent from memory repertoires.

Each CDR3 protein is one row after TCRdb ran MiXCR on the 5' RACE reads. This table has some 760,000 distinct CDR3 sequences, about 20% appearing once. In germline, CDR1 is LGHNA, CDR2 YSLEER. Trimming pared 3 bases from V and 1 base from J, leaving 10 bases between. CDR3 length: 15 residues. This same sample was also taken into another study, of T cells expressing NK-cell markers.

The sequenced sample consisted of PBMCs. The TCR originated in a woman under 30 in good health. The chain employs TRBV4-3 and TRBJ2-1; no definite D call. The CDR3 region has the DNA TGCGCCAGCAGCCACGGTACAGATTCCTACAATGAGCAGTTCTTC. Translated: CASSHGTDSYNEQFF.